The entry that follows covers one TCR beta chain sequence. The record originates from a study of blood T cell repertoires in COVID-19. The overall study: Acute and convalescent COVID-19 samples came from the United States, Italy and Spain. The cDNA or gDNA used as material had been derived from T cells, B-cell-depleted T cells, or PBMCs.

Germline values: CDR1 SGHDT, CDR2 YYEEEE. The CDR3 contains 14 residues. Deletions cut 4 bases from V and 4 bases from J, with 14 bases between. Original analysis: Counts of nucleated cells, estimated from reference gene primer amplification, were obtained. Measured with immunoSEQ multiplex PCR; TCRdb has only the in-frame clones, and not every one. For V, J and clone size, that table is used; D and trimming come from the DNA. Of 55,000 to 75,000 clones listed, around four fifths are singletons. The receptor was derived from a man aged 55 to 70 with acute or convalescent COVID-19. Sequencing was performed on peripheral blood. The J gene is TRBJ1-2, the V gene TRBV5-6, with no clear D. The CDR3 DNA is TGTGCCAGCAGCCCCCAACACCCTGCCTATGGCTACACCTTC. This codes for CASSPQHPAYGYTF.